These T cell receptor beta chains were read from a single sample in a study of T-cell memory formation after mild COVID-19. TCRdb fed the 5' RACE reads into MiXCR, producing one record per CDR3 protein. Among roughly 100,000 distinct CDR3 sequences, about a sixth were seen once, and the ten largest hold 25% to 35%. The sample taken for sequencing was PBMCs or a T cell subset sorted from them (not recorded which). These receptors were obtained from an adult woman who had mild COVID-19 (a few samples of this study predate the infection). Cell type and time point are not known. CDR3s include the opening cysteine and the closing phenylalanine or tryptophan. A D gene is named only where the DNA matches it firmly. A row's size may be missing; if present it is once, few, many or a size class.

clone size | J gene | V gene | D gene | CDR3 protein | CDR3 DNA
NA | TRBJ2-3 | TRBV7-2 | NA | CASSLIEGPTQYF | TGTGCCAGCAGCTTAATCGAAGGCCCTACGCAGTATTTT
NA | TRBJ2-7 | TRBV7-2 | NA | CASSLASAGLIYEQYF | TGTGCCAGCAGCTTAGCATCTGCGGGCTTAATCTACGAGCAGTACTTC
few | TRBJ2-5 | TRBV27 | NA | CASSLSGTGETQYF | TGTGCCAGCAGTTTATCTGGGACCGGGGAGACCCAGTACTTC
NA | TRBJ1-1 | TRBV5-1 | NA | CASSFTEYTEAFF | TGCGCCAGCAGCTTCACGGAATACACTGAAGCTTTCTTT
NA | TRBJ2-7 | TRBV29-1 | TRBD1 | CSVYGTGGSEQYF | TGCAGCGTATACGGGACAGGGGGCTCCGAGCAGTACTTC
NA | TRBJ1-5 | TRBV6-4 | NA | CASSDSGREGQCNQPQHF | TGTGCCAGCAGTGACTCTGGTCGGGAGGGGCAGTGCAATCAGCCCCAGCATTTT
few | TRBJ2-1 | TRBV4-1 | TRBD1 | CASSPRQGGAYNEQFF | TGCGCCAGCAGCCCGCGACAGGGTGGGGCCTACAATGAGCAGTTCTTC
NA | TRBJ1-3 | TRBV27 | NA | CASSSGGFGNTIYF | TGTGCCAGCAGTTCAGGAGGATTTGGAAACACCATATATTTT
NA | TRBJ1-2 | TRBV5-6 | TRBD1 | CASSPQGADRYGYTF | TGTGCCAGCAGCCCACAGGGGGCGGATAGGTATGGCTACACCTTC
few | TRBJ1-1 | TRBV20-1 | NA | CSARRGGAFF | TGCAGTGCTAGGAGAGGGGGTGCTTTCTTT
few | TRBJ1-2 | TRBV11-3 | TRBD1 | CASSFGQGAGYTF | TGTGCCAGCAGCTTTGGACAGGGTGCTGGCTACACCTTC
many | TRBJ2-7 | TRBV12-3/TRBV12-4 | TRBD2 | CASKSTSRYEQYF | TGTGCCAGCAAGTCGACTAGCAGATACGAGCAGTACTTC
NA | TRBJ2-5 | TRBV6-5 | TRBD2 | CASSPRLAGAREETQYF | TGTGCCAGCAGCCCCCGGCTAGCGGGGGCGAGGGAAGAGACCCAGTACTTC
NA | TRBJ2-7 | TRBV18 | NA | CASSPVPRDTSYEQYF | TGTGCCAGCTCACCAGTTCCCCGGGACACGTCCTACGAGCAGTACTTC
few | TRBJ2-7 | TRBV2 | TRBD2 | CASSSRTSGTYEQYF | TGTGCCAGCAGCTCCAGGACTAGCGGGACCTACGAGCAGTACTTC
NA | TRBJ2-7 | TRBV9 | TRBD2 | CASTPGSGGLEQYF | TGTGCCAGCACCCCCGGATCGGGAGGGCTCGAGCAGTACTTC
NA | TRBJ2-2 | TRBV7-6 | NA | CARLGGPSRYTGELFF | TGTGCCAGGCTCGGGGGGCCTTCGCGGTACACCGGGGAGCTGTTTTTT
NA | TRBJ2-1 | TRBV5-1 | NA | CASSLGGDNEQFF | TGCGCCAGCAGCTTGGGAGGAGACAATGAGCAGTTCTTC
few | TRBJ2-3 | TRBV12-3/TRBV12-4 | NA | CASSLGSQGTDTQYF | TGTGCCAGCAGTTTGGGGAGTCAGGGAACAGATACGCAGTATTTT
few | TRBJ2-3 | TRBV11-2 | NA | CASSLGTDGRTDTQYF | TGTGCCAGCAGCTTAGGAACGGACGGCCGCACAGATACGCAGTATTTT
NA | TRBJ2-5 | TRBV5-5 | TRBD2 | CASSRDSGGLYQETQYF | TGTGCCAGCAGCCGTGACAGCGGGGGGCTCTACCAAGAGACCCAGTACTTC
few | TRBJ2-7 | TRBV5-4 | TRBD2 | CASSEGLAGGNEQYF | TGTGCCAGCAGCGAGGGACTAGCGGGGGGGAACGAGCAGTACTTC
NA | TRBJ1-5 | TRBV12-3/TRBV12-4 | TRBD1 | CASSRSGQDGNQPQHF | TGTGCCAGCAGTCGCTCGGGACAGGATGGGAATCAGCCCCAGCATTTT
NA | TRBJ2-5 | TRBV20-1 | TRBD2 | CSASSGASGNPTQYF | TGCAGTGCTTCCTCCGGGGCTAGCGGGAACCCGACCCAGTACTTC
many | TRBJ2-3 | TRBV20-1 | NA | CSAGEGQGLPYLSTDTQYF | TGCAGTGCCGGAGAGGGGCAGGGGCTTCCTTACTTGAGCACAGATACGCAGTATTTT
NA | TRBJ1-1 | TRBV29-1 | NA | CSVEDLGVGTEAFF | TGCAGCGTTGAAGATCTGGGGGTCGGCACTGAAGCTTTCTTT
many | TRBJ2-3 | TRBV7-8 | TRBD2 | CASSSWTSGNTDTQYF | TGTGCCAGCAGCTCGTGGACTAGCGGGAACACAGATACGCAGTATTTT
NA | TRBJ2-3 | TRBV5-1 | NA | CASSLGSSDTQYF | TGCGCCAGCAGCTTGGGATCCTCAGATACGCAGTATTTT
many | TRBJ2-3 | TRBV7-9 | NA | CASSLLGDTQYF | TGTGCCAGCAGCTTATTGGGAGATACGCAGTATTTT
many | TRBJ2-1 | TRBV9 | TRBD2 | CASSSRTSGVRNEQFF | TGTGCCAGCAGCTCCCGGACTAGCGGGGTTCGGAATGAGCAGTTCTTC
NA | TRBJ2-1 | TRBV5-6 | TRBD2 | CASSYRTSGSYNEQFF | TGTGCCAGCAGCTATCGGACTAGCGGATCCTACAATGAGCAGTTCTTC
NA | TRBJ1-6 | TRBV9 | NA | CASSVGDTANSPLHF | TGTGCCAGCAGCGTAGGGGACACGGCCAATTCACCCCTCCACTTT
NA | TRBJ2-7 | TRBV15 | TRBD1 | CATSSLGGTGLYEQYF | TGTGCCACCAGCTCCCTGGGGGGGACAGGGCTCTACGAGCAGTACTTC
NA | TRBJ2-5 | TRBV11-2 | NA | CASSRFGHQETQYF | TGTGCCAGCAGCCGATTTGGCCACCAAGAGACCCAGTACTTC
few | TRBJ2-1 | TRBV20-1 | NA | CSARDWGKGPYNEQFF | TGCAGTGCTAGAGATTGGGGGAAAGGTCCCTACAATGAGCAGTTCTTC
few | TRBJ1-1 | TRBV20-1 | NA | CSARSRLNTEAFF | TGCAGTGCTAGATCCAGGCTGAACACTGAAGCTTTCTTT
few | TRBJ2-7 | TRBV27 | TRBD1 | CASSLWAGGQHEQYF | TGTGCCAGCAGTTTATGGGCAGGGGGCCAACACGAGCAGTACTTC
few | TRBJ2-4 | TRBV6-2/TRBV6-3 | NA | CASSGTTAGQNIQYF | TGTGCCAGCAGTGGGACAACAGCGGGACAAAACATTCAGTACTTC